These 14 T cell receptor beta chains were all obtained from the same sample, sequenced in a study of Ad26.COV2.S vaccination and SARS-CoV-2 variants. This sample's treatment: about 20 received Ad26.COV2.S at low or high dose, single or two shots; a few received placebo; per-sample allocation not given. The study sampled participants on day 63 after the first vaccine or placebo injection. Generated by immunoSEQ multiplex PCR, the TCRdb table keeps only in-frame clones and is missing some. The sample records hundreds of thousands of clones, nearly 90% being singletons. This specimen was peripheral blood, taken in a trial of Ad26.COV2.S vaccine versus placebo. The receptors were sampled from a person aged 18-60 years who received the Ad26.COV2.S COVID-19 vaccine or a placebo.

V gene TRBV24-1 combines with J gene TRBJ1-2; 8 bases line up with TRBD1. This CDR3 spans 15 amino acids. V was clipped by 4 bases and J by 3 bases; unmatched bases: 6. In germline, CDR1 is KGHDR, CDR2 SFDVKD. The CDR3 nucleotides are TGTGCCACCAGTGACCGCGGACAGGGCTACTATGGCTACACCTTC. Its protein product is CATSDRGQGYYGYTF.

J is TRBJ1-6 and V is TRBV7-6, with D tentatively TRBD1 (6 bases). CDR3 length equals 17 residues. The V and J ends lost 5 bases and 0 bases respectively, with 14 bases between them. The germline V gene has CDR1 SGHVS and CDR2 FNYEAQ. The CDR3 nucleotides are TGTGCCAGCAGCCCCGGGACACCGAGCTCCTATAATTCACCCCTCCACTTT. Translating it yields CASSPGTPSSYNSPLHF.

The chain is built from TRBV6-5 and TRBJ1-4; 7 bases fit TRBD1. The CDR3 is 15 residues long. Germline V gene lookup returns CDR1 MNHEY and CDR2 SVGAGI. The J segment lost 8 bases and the V segment lost 6 bases, leaving 12 bases of the junction unmatched. The CDR3 nucleotides are TGTGCCAGCAGAGATACGAACAGGGGCGTAGAAAAACTGTTTTTT. Translating gives CASRDTNRGVEKLFF.

This rearrangement joins TRBV7-9 to TRBJ2-7; D is possibly TRBD1 or TRBD2 (5 bases each). This CDR3 is 14 amino acids long. Trimming took off 3 bases at V and 0 bases at J, with 9 bases between the two ends. CDR1 is SEHNR, CDR2 FQNEAQ, per germline (reference sequence). DNA of the CDR3: TGTGCCAGCAGCTTTTCGGGGCCCTCCTACGAGCAGTACGTC. Its translation is CASSFSGPSYEQYV.

This clone was detected only once. The same CDR3 also results from other DNA sequences found in this sample. The chain uses TRBV30 and TRBJ2-7; D remains unclear. Germline lookup yields CDR1 GTSNPN and CDR2 SVGIG (reference sequence). Trimming removed 1 base from V and 4 bases from J, with 5 bases in between. This CDR3 has 11 amino acids. CDR3 sequence reads: CAWSDRYEQYF. For the CDR3, the DNA is TGTGCCTGGAGTGATCGTTACGAGCAGTACTTC.

The chain is built from TRBV7-2 and TRBJ1-1; D not certain. CDR1 is SGHTA, CDR2 FQGNSA, per germline. V lost 2 bases and J lost 2, with 15 bases in between. This CDR3 is built from 16 residues. The CDR3 is CASSLYWRSGNTEAFF. In DNA form, the CDR3 reads TGTGCCAGCAGCTTATATTGGCGCAGCGGCAACACTGAAGCTTTCTTT. Full variable domain (outside the CDR3, taken from reference TRBV7-2 and TRBJ1-1): GAGVSQSPSNKVTEKGKDVELRCDPISGHTALYWYRQSLGQGLEFLIYFQGNSAPDKSGLPSDRFSAERTGGSVSTLTIQRTQQEDSAVYLCASSLYWRSGNTEAFFGQGTRLTVV.

The CDR3 sequence: CASSEGVTGGYGYTF. CDR3 coding DNA: TGTGCCAGCAGTGAAGGGGTCACGGGAGGCTATGGCTACACCTTC. This chain uses TRBV6-1 with TRBJ1-2; D uncertain. The CDR3 contains 15 residues. Germline-derived CDR1 and CDR2 are MNHNS and SASEGT. Between the trimmed V and J ends, which lost 1 base and 4 bases, there was a span of 13 bases.

This clone was detected only once. The J gene is TRBJ2-1, the V gene TRBV7-2; D may be TRBD2 (5 bases). The V end was cut by 3 bases, the J end by 13 bases, with 16 bases between. The CDR3 is 13 amino acids. Germline assignment: CDR1 SGHTA and CDR2 FQGNSA. The CDR3 region has the DNA TGTGCCAGCAGCTTTGTTCGGGGAACCCTTCAGTTCTTC. Its protein product is CASSFVRGTLQFF. The full variable domain, in which reference TRBV7-2 and TRBJ2-1 provide the parts outside the CDR3, is GAGVSQSPSNKVTEKGKDVELRCDPISGHTALYWYRQSLGQGLEFLIYFQGNSAPDKSGLPSDRFSAERTGGSVSTLTIQRTQQEDSAVYLCASSFVRGTLQFFGPGTRLTVL.

This clone occurred once. The chain carries TRBV5-4 and TRBJ2-5; D call uncertain. The V gene lost 4 bases and the J gene lost 5 bases, with 15 bases spanning the gap. Germline CDR1 is SGHNT and CDR2 is YYREEE (reference sequence). CDR3 length: 14 residues. CDR3 sequence (DNA): TGTGCCAGCAGCCGGAGCTCTCTTGGGGAGACCCAGTACTTC. Its translation: CASSRSSLGETQYF.

The chain recombines TRBV30 with TRBJ1-1; D is undetermined. The V gene lost 5 bases and the J gene lost 0 bases, with 25 bases spanning the gap. Germline-derived CDR1 and CDR2 are GTSNPN and SVGIG (reference sequence). The CDR3 extends over 18 amino acids. The CDR3 DNA reads TGTGCCTGGTTCACGTCCGGGTTCATTTGGAGTCTGAACACTGAAGCTTTCTTT. It specifies CAWFTSGFIWSLNTEAFF.

The V call is TRBV28, the J call TRBJ1-2; D ambiguous. The CDR3 covers 14 residues. Trimming removed 5 bases at V and 0 bases at J, with 10 bases between. Germline CDR1 is MDHEN and CDR2 is SYDVKM. CDR3 loop: CASSLYRANYGYTF. The DNA for the CDR3 is TGTGCCAGCAGTCTTTACAGAGCTAACTATGGCTACACCTTC.

The chain recombines TRBV19 with TRBJ2-1; no definite D call. Germline CDR1 reads LNHDA; CDR2 reads SQIVND (reference sequence). The V and J ends lost 6 bases and 3 bases respectively, with 15 bases between them. The CDR3 length is 15 residues. The CDR3 reads CASRATRPYYNEQFF. As DNA, the CDR3 is TGTGCCAGTAGGGCGACTCGGCCTTACTACAATGAGCAGTTCTTC.

The chain carries TRBV7-9 and TRBJ2-1, with 8 bases that match TRBD2. V was clipped by 2 bases and J by 2 bases; unmatched bases: 2. The CDR3 has 15 residues. The germline V gene has CDR1 SEHNR and CDR2 FQNEAQ (reference sequence). CDR3: CASSLSSGAYNEQFF. The DNA for the CDR3 is TGTGCCAGCAGCTTAAGTAGCGGGGCCTACAATGAGCAGTTCTTC.

The chain is built from TRBV5-8 and TRBJ2-7, with unresolved D. Germline values: CDR1 SGHTS, CDR2 YDEGEE. CDR3 length: 14 residues. V lost 5 bases and J 0 bases, leaving 12 bases between the germline ends. The CDR3 reads CASRLRASSYEQYF. The CDR3 DNA reads TGTGCCAGCAGACTACGGGCCTCCTCCTACGAGCAGTACTTC.